This TCR beta chain derives from a study of blood T cells in healthy people across ages. Study-level findings and limits: It was held that the diversity estimates obtained from one million T cells were underestimates.

Sample-barcoded 5' priming and a J-beta primer mix drove a second PCR of about 6 to 12 cycles. A single record per CDR3 protein comes from TCRdb applying MiXCR to the 5' RACE reads. This table holds more than 1 million distinct CDR3 sequences, less than 50% found once. There are many counts of this clonotype. The antigen is unknown. Sequenced material: blood. The clonotype comes from a woman aged 60-75 years in good health.

CDR3: CASRSGSETQYF. CDR3 sequence (DNA): TGTGCCAGCCGCTCCGGGAGCGAGACCCAGTACTTC. The genes are TRBV6-6 and TRBJ2-5, with D possibly matching TRBD2 (6 bases). The CDR3 has 12 amino acids. Germline CDR1 reads MNHNY; CDR2 reads SVGAGI (reference sequence). With 8 bases removed from V and 5 bases from J, the gap between germline ends came to 12 bases.